Listed here are 10 T cell receptor beta chains from one sample, sequenced in a study of post-analysis software for immune sequencing data. The study's findings and limits: With TRBV5-6, TRBV5-1 and TRBV20-1 included, about five TRBV segments were more frequent in patients than in controls.

The antigens these receptors bind are not known. Unique molecular identifiers were carried by the TCR beta cDNA libraries. TCRdb recomputed calls from the PCR reads with MiXCR, one row per CDR3 protein. Of 820,000 or so distinct CDR3 sequences in the sample, roughly 50% are singletons; the top ten hold roughly 4.4%. Sequencing used blood. Receptors originate from a girl between 10 and 17 years old with multiple sclerosis.

The CDR3 bases are TGCGCCAGCAGTTCCCGACAGAACGCGAACACTGAAGCTTTCTTT. Residues: CASSSRQNANTEAFF. The chain uses TRBV5-1 and TRBJ1-1; possibly TRBD1 for D (5 bases). The germline gives CDR1 SGHRS, CDR2 YFSETQ. The CDR3 has 15 residues. The V and J ends lost 5 bases and 1 base respectively, with 15 bases between them.

This clonotype was seen a handful of times. This chain links TRBV5-6 with TRBJ2-1; TRBD2 is a possible D gene (6 bases). The V end was cut by 4 bases, the J end by 4 bases, with 12 bases between. In germline, CDR1 is SGHDT, CDR2 YYEEEE. The CDR3 loop spans 14 amino acids. This chain's CDR3 is CASSDYGGYNEQFF. The CDR3 coding sequence is TGTGCCAGCAGCGACTACGGGGGTTACAATGAGCAGTTCTTC.

The gene calls are TRBV2 and TRBJ2-3; D is undetermined. Trimming left V 4 bases short and J 1 base short, with 9 bases between. The CDR3 is made up of 14 amino acids. Germline V gene data show CDR1 as SNHLY and CDR2 as FYNNEI. Written as DNA, the CDR3 is TGTGCCAGCAGTGTCACAGCAGGCACAGATACGCAGTATTTT. Its translation is CASSVTAGTDTQYF.

V gene TRBV7-2 combines with J gene TRBJ2-7; 10 bases map to TRBD1. J was trimmed by 2 bases and V by 5 bases; bases with no gene match: 6. CDR1 is SGHTA and CDR2 is FQGNSA in the germline V gene. The CDR3 spans 15 residues. The CDR3 loop reads CASSPYGTGAYEQYF. CDR3 sequence (DNA): TGTGCCAGCAGCCCATACGGGACAGGGGCCTACGAGCAGTACTTC.

This clonotype was observed a handful of times. J is TRBJ2-5 and V is TRBV20-1; D is possibly TRBD1 or TRBD2 (7 bases each). Germline CDR1 and CDR2: DFQATT and SNEGSKA (reference sequence). Between the trimmed V and J ends, which lost 6 bases and 11 bases, there was a span of 22 bases. The length of the CDR3 is 13 residues. The CDR3: CSAHRDREGGQYF. In nucleotides, the CDR3 is TGCAGTGCACACCGGGACAGAGAGGGAGGGCAGTACTTC.

The rearrangement links TRBV20-1 to TRBJ2-1; 10 positions match TRBD2. Trimming at V came to 2 bases and at J to 0 bases, leaving 10 bases not matched to a gene. Germline CDR1 reads DFQATT; CDR2 reads SNEGSKA (reference sequence). The CDR3 is 18 amino acids. CDR3 DNA: TGCAGTGCTAGATTATTAGTCCCTAGCGGGAGCTCCTACAATGAGCAGTTCTTC. Its protein is CSARLLVPSGSSYNEQFF.

The genes are TRBV9 and TRBJ2-1, with 9 positions matching TRBD2. V lost 3 bases, J lost 4 bases, and 5 bases stayed unmatched. The CDR3 is 15 amino acids. CDR1 and CDR2 from the germline V gene are SGDLS and YYNGEE. CDR3 sequence: CASSGIAGVYNEQFF. The CDR3 region has the DNA TGTGCCAGCAGCGGAATAGCGGGGGTATACAATGAGCAGTTCTTC.

The chain couples TRBV5-6 to TRBJ2-1; 9 bases are a match to TRBD1. With V trimmed by 3 bases and J by 2 bases, 9 bases remained unmatched. This CDR3 is built from 17 residues. Germline V lookup: CDR1 SGHDT, CDR2 YYEEEE. CDR3 in DNA: TGTGCCAGCAGCTACATACGGCGGACAGGGGCCTACAATGAGCAGTTCTTC. Translating it yields CASSYIRRTGAYNEQFF.

V and J are TRBV29-1 and TRBJ1-1, with 11 bases matching TRBD1. Germline CDR1 reads SQVTM; CDR2 reads ANQGSEA. The CDR3 consists of 14 residues. V trimming: 6 bases; J trimming: 5 bases; junction bases outside the gene matches: 8. CDR3 in amino acids: CSVQGQGASTEAFF. CDR3 nucleotide sequence: TGCAGCGTCCAAGGACAGGGGGCTAGTACTGAAGCTTTCTTT.

V usage is TRBV20-1 and J usage is TRBJ2-3; D gene ambiguous. The V gene's germline CDR1 is DFQATT and CDR2 SNEGSKA (reference sequence). This CDR3 region has 15 residues. The V end lost 0 bases, the J end lost 3 bases, and 13 bases lay between the germline ends. As DNA, the CDR3 is TGCAGTGCTAGAGATACCCCCCAGGTGACAGATACGCAGTATTTT. Amino acid sequence: CSARDTPQVTDTQYF.